This entry features one T cell receptor beta chain sequence. Antigen unknown. TCRdb's table, derived via immunoSEQ multiplex PCR, lists solely in-frame clones and lacks some. The sample yields under 100,000 clones, roughly 80% seen once. The source of the sample is a study of graft-versus-host responses after intestinal transplantation. Germline V gene lookup returns CDR1 SGHRS and CDR2 YFSETQ. CDR3 length: 15 residues. Trimming at V came to 0 bases and at J to 8 bases, leaving 10 bases not matched to a gene. The receptor comes from a human donor who received an intestinal transplant. The genes are TRBV5-1 and TRBJ1-2, with TRBD1 matching over 7 bases. Here the sequenced sample was unstimulated CD4+ T cells sorted from spleen or lymph node cells, taken before intestinal transplant. The DNA for the CDR3 is TGCGCCAGCAGCTTGGGGGACAGCTATCTCGAAGGCTACACCTTC. Encoded protein: CASSLGDSYLEGYTF.